Listed here is a single T cell receptor (beta chain). Its antigen is still unknown. In the sorted-subset replicate PCRs, around 220 ng DNA, roughly 30,000 T cell genomes, was used. Assay used: immunoSEQ multiplex PCR; TCRdb lists only in-frame clones, some missing. The sample has more than 200,000 clones; about 65% are singletons. These data belong to a study of shared clonotypes between healthy human individuals. Points from the study as a whole: The four-donor shared clonotypes exceeded non-shared clonotypes in generation probability, with non-shared ones scoring lower. Donor clonotype sharing was expected to depend on sequencing depth. Apart from blood, nothing was sampled; tissue repertoires likely differ.

The CDR3 length is 14 residues. Germline CDR1 and CDR2: MGHRA and YSYEKL. The ends were cut back, 3 bases at V and 5 bases at J, with 13 bases in the middle. The V and J genes are TRBV4-1 and TRBJ2-5; TRBD1 might be the D (6 bases). Sequencing input: memory CD4+ T cells sorted from blood. Documented subset: CD45RA-negative fraction. This receptor was taken from a man aged 30-40 years in good health. The DNA for the CDR3 is TGCGCCAGCAGCCAGTCGACAGGCCGGGAGACCCAGTACTTC. Translating gives CASSQSTGRETQYF.